This T cell receptor (beta chain) was profiled in a study of T cells in localized non-small cell lung cancer. General study findings and limits: Heterogeneity remains possible because sequencing was limited to only one tumor region. A raised T cell density in blood coincided with lengthier overall survival. Uninvolved adjacent lung showed higher T cell clonality than tumor. A median of 57 clones ranked among the top 100 in tumor appeared in adjacent lung.

On this clone: Its antigen is as yet unknown.

The CDR3 consists of 15 residues. In germline, CDR1 is SEHNR, CDR2 FQNEAQ (reference sequence). V gave up 2 bases and J gave up 9 bases, with 19 bases separating them. Assay: immunoSEQ multiplex PCR; the TCRdb copy retains only in-frame clones and omits some. The sample has tens of thousands of clones, 88% seen once. The V and J genes are TRBV7-9 and TRBJ1-2; TRBD1 is a possible D gene (5 bases). The source of this sequence is a woman aged 35 to 69 with stage I lung adenocarcinoma. This specimen consisted of peripheral blood, obtained before any cancer treatment. CDR3 in DNA: TGTGCCAGCAGCTTAAGTGGGGAGGGGAAGGATAGCTACACCTTC. Its translation: CASSLSGEGKDSYTF.